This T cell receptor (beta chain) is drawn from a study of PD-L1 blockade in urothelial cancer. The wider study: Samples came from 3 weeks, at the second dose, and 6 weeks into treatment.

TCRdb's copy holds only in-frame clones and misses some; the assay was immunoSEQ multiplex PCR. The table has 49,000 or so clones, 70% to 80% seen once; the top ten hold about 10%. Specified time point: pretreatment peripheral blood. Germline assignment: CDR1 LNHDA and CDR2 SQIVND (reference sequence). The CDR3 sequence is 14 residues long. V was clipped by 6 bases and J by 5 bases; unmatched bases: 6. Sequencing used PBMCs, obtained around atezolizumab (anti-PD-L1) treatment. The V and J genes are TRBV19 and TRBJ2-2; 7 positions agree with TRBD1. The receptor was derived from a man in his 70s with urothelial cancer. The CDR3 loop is CASRGGVDTGELFF. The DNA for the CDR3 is TGTGCCAGTAGAGGGGGCGTAGATACCGGGGAGCTGTTTTTT. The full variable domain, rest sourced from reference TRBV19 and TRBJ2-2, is DGGITQSPKYLFRKEGQNVTLSCEQNLNHDAMYWYRQDPGQGLRLIYYSQIVNDFQKGDIAEGYSVSREKKESFPLTVTSAQKNPTAFYLCASRGGVDTGELFFGEGSRLTVL.